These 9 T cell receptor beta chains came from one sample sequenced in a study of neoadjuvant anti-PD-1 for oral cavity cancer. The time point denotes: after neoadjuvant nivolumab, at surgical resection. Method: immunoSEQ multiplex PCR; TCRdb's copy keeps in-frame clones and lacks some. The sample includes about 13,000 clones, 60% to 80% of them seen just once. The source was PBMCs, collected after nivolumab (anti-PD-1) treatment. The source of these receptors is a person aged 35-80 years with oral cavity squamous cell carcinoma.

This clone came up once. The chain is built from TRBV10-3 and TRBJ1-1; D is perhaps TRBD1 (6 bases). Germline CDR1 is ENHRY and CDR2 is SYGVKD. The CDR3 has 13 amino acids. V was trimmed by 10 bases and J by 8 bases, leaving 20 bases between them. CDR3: CATRDKRLSEAFF. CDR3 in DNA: TGTGCCACCCGGGACAAACGGCTATCAGAAGCTTTCTTT.

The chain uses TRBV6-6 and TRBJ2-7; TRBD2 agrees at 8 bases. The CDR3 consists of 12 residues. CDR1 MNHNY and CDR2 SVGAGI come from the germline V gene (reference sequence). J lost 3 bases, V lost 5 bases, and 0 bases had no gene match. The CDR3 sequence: CASSSGSYEQYF. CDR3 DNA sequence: TGTGCCAGCAGTAGCGGGAGCTACGAGCAGTACTTC.

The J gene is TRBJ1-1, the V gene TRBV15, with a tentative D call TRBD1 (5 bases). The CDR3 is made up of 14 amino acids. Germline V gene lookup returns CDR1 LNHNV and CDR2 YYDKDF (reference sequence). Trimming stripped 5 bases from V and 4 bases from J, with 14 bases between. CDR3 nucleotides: TGTGCCACCAGCCTGGGGGGATTTGGCACTGAAGCTTTCTTT. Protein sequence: CATSLGGFGTEAFF.

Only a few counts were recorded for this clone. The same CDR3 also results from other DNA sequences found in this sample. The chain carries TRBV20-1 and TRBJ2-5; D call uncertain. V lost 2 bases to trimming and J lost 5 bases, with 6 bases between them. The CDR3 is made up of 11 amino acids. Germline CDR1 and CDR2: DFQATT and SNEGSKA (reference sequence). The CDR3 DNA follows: TGCAGTGCTAGAACGATGGAGACCCAGTACTTC. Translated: CSARTMETQYF.

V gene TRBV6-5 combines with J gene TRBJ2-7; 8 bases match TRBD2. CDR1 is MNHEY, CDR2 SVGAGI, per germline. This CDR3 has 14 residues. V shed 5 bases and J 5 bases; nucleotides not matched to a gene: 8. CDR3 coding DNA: TGTGCCAGCAGTCCTAGCGGGCCGTTTCACGAGCAGTACTTC. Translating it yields CASSPSGPFHEQYF.

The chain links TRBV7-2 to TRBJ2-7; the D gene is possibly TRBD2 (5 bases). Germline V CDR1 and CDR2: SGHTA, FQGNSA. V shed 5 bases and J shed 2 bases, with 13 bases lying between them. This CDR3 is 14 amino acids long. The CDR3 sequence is CASSAAIGTYEQYF. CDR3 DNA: TGTGCCAGCAGCGCAGCCATCGGGACCTACGAGCAGTACTTC.

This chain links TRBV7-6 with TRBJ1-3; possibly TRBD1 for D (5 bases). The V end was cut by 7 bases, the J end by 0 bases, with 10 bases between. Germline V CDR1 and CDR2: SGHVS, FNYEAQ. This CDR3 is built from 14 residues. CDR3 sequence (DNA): TGTGCCAGCAAGTTGGGGGGCTCTGGAAACACCATATATTTT. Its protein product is CASKLGGSGNTIYF. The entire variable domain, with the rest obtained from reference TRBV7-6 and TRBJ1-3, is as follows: GAGVSQSPRYKVTKRGQDVALRCDPISGHVSLYWYRQALGQGPEFLTYFNYEAQQDKSGLPNDRFSAERPEGSISTLTIQRTEQRDSAMYRCASKLGGSGNTIYFGEGSWLTVV.

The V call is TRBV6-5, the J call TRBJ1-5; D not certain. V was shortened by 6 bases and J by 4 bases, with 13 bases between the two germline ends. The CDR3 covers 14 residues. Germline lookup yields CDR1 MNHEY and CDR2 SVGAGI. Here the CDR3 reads CASSNKQRNQPQHF. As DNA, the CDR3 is TGTGCCAGCAGCAATAAACAGAGAAATCAGCCCCAGCATTTT.

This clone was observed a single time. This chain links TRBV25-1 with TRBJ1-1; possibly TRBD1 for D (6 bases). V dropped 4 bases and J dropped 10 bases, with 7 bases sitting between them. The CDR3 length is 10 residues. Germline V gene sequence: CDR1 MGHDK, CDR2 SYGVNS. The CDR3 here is CASSGGGAFF. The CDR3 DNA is TGTGCCAGCAGTGGAGGGGGAGCTTTCTTT. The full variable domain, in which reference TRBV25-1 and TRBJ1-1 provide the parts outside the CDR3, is EADIYQTPRYLVIGTGKKITLECSQTMGHDKMYWYQQDPGMELHLIHYSYGVNSTEKGDLSSESTVSRIRTEHFPLTLESARPSHTSQYLCASSGGGAFFGQGTRLTVV.